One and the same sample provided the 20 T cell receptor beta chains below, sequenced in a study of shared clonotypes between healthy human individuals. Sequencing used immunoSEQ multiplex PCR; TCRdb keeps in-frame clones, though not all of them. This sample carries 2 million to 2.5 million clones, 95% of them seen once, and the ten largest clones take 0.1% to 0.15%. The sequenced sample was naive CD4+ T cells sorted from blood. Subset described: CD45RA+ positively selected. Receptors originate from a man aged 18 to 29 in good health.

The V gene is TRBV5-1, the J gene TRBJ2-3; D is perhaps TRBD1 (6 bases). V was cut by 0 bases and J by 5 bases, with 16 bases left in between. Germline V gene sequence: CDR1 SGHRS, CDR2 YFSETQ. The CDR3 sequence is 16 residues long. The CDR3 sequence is CASSLESPLGGDTQYF. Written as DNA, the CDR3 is TGCGCCAGCAGCTTGGAGTCCCCCTTAGGGGGAGATACGCAGTATTTT.

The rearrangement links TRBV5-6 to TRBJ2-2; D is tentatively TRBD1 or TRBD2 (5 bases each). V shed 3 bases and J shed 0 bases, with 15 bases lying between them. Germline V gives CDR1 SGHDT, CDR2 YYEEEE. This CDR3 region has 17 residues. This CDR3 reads CASSSPGPITNTGELFF. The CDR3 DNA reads TGTGCCAGCAGCTCCCCGGGACCAATAACGAACACCGGGGAGCTGTTTTTT.

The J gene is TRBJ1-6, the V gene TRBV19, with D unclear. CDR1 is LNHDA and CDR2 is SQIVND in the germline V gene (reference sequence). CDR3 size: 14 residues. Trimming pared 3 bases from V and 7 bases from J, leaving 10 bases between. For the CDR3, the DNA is TGTGCCAGTAGTATCTCGACGCCAAATTCACCCCTCCACTTT. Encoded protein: CASSISTPNSPLHF.

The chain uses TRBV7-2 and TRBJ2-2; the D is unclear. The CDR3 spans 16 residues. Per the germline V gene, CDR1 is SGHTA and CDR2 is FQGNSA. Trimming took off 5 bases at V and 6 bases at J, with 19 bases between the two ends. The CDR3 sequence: CASSPLRLPASGELFF. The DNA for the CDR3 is TGTGCCAGCAGCCCGCTCCGCCTACCGGCATCCGGGGAGCTGTTTTTT.

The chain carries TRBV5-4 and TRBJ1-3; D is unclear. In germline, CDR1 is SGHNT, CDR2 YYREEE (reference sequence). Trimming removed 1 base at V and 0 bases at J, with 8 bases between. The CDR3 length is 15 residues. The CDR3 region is CASSLRRDSGNTIYF. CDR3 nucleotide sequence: TGTGCCAGCAGCTTGAGGAGGGACTCTGGAAACACCATATATTTT.

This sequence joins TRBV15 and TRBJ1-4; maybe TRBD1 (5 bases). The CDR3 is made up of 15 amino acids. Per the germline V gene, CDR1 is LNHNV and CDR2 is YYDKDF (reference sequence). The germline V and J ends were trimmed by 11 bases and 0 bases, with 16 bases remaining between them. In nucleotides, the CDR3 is TGTGCCTCCCAGGGTGGGGGGGCAACTAATGAAAAACTGTTTTTT. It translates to CASQGGGATNEKLFF.

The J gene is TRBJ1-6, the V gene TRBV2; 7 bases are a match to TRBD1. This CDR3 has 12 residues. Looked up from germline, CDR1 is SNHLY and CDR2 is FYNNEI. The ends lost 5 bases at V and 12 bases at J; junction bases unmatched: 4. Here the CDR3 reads CASSQGVGPLHF. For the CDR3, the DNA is TGTGCCAGCAGTCAGGGGGTGGGACCCCTCCACTTT.

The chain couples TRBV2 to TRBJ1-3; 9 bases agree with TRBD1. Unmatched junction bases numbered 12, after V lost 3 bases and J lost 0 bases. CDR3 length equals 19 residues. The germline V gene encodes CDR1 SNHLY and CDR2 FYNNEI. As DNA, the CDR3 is TGTGCCAGCAGTGAGGGGGGTCCGGGACAGGGAAGCTCTGGAAACACCATATATTTT. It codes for CASSEGGPGQGSSGNTIYF. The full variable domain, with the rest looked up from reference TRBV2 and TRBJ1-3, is EPEVTQTPSHQVTQMGQEVILRCVPISNHLYFYWYRQILGQKVEFLVSFYNNEISEKSEIFDDQFSVERPDGSNFTLKIRSTKLEDSAMYFCASSEGGPGQGSSGNTIYFGEGSWLTVV.

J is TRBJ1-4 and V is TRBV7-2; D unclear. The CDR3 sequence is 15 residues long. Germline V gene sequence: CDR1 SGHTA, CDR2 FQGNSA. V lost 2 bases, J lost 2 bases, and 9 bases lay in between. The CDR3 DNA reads TGTGCCAGCAGCTTACAGGCGGGGACTAATGAAAAACTGTTTTTT. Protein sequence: CASSLQAGTNEKLFF.

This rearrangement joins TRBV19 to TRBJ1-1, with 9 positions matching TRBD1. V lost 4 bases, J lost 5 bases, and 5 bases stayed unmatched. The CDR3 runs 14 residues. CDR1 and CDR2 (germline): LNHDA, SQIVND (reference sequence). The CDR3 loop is CASSKRTGETEAFF. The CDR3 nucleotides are TGTGCCAGTAGTAAAAGGACAGGGGAAACTGAAGCTTTCTTT.

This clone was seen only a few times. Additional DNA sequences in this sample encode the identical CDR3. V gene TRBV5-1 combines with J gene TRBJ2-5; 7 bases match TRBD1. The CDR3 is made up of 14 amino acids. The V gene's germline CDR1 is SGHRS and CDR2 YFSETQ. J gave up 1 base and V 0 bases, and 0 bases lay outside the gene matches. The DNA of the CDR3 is TGCGCCAGCAGCTTGGCAGGGGGCCAAGAGACCCAGTACTTC. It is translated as CASSLAGGQETQYF.

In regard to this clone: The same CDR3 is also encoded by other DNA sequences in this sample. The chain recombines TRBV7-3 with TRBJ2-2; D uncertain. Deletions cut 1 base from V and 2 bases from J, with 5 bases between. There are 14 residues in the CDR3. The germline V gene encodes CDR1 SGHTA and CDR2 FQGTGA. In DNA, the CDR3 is TGTGCCAGCAGCTTAAGCCAAAACACCGGGGAGCTGTTTTTT. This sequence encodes CASSLSQNTGELFF.

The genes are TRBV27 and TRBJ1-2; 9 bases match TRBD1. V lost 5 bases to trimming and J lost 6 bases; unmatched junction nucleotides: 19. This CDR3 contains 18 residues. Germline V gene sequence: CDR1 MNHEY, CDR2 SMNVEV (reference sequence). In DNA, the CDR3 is TGTGCCAGCAGTCCGACTCCGGGACAGGGCGTTAATCTTAATGGCTACACCTTC. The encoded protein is CASSPTPGQGVNLNGYTF.

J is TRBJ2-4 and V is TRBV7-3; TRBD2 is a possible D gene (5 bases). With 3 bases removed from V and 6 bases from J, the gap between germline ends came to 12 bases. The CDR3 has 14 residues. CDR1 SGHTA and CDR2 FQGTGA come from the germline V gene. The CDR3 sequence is CASSLDSGSNIQYF. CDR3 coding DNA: TGTGCCAGCAGCTTGGATTCGGGATCAAACATTCAGTACTTC.

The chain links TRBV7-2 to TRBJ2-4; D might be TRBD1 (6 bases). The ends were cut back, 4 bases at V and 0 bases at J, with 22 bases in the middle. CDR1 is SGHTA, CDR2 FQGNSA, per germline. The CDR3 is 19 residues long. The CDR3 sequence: CASSSIRGTGPQAKNIQYF. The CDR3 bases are TGTGCCAGCAGCTCCATCCGGGGAACAGGGCCGCAAGCCAAAAACATTCAGTACTTC.

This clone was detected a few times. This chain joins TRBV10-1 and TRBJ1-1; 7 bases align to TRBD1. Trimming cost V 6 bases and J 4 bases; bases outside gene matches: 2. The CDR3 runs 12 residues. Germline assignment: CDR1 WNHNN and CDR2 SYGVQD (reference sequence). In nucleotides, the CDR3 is TGCGCCAGCAGCAACAGGGGCACTGAAGCTTTCTTT. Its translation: CASSNRGTEAFF.

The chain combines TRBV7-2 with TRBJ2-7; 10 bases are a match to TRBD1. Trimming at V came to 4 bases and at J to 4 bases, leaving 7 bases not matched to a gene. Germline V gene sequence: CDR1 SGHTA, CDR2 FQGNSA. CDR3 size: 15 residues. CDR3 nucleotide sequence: TGTGCCAGCAGCTCAACCGGGACAGGGGTGTACGAGCAGTACTTC. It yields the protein CASSSTGTGVYEQYF.

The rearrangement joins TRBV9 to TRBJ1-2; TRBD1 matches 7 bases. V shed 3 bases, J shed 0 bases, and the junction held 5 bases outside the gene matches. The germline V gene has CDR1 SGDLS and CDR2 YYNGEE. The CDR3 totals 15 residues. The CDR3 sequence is CASSDSRGTNYGYTF. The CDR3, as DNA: TGTGCCAGCAGCGACTCCAGGGGGACTAACTATGGCTACACCTTC.

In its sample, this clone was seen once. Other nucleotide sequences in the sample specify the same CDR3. The CDR3 sequence is CASSPLSDANYGYTF. DNA of the CDR3: TGTGCCAGCTCACCACTGTCAGACGCTAACTATGGCTACACCTTC. The rearrangement uses TRBV18 and TRBJ1-2; D remains ambiguous. CDR1 and CDR2 from the germline V gene are KGHSH and LQKENI. V was cut by 1 base and J by 0 bases, with 9 bases left in between. There are 15 residues in the CDR3.

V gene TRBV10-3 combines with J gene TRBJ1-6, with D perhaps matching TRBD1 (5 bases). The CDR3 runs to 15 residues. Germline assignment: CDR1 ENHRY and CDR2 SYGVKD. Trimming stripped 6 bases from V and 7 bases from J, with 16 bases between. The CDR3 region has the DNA TGTGCCATCAGGACTGACAGCGGGAGGAATTCACCCCTCCACTTT. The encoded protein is CAIRTDSGRNSPLHF.